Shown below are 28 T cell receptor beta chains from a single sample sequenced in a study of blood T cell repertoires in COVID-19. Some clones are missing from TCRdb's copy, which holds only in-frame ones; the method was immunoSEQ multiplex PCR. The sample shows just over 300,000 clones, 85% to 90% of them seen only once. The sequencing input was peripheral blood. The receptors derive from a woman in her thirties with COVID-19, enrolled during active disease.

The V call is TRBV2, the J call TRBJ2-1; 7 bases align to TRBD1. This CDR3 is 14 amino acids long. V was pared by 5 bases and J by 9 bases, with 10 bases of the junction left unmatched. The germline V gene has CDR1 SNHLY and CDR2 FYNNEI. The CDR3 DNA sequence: TGTGCCAGCAGTCCGGACAGGACGTTGAGTGAGCAGTTCTTC. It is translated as CASSPDRTLSEQFF.

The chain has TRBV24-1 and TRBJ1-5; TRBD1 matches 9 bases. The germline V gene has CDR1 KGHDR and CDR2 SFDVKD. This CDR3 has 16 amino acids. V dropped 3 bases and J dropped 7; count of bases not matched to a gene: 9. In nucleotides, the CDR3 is TGTGCCACCAGTGATCCTACAGGGGGCCCCAGACAGCCCCAGCATTTT. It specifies CATSDPTGGPRQPQHF.

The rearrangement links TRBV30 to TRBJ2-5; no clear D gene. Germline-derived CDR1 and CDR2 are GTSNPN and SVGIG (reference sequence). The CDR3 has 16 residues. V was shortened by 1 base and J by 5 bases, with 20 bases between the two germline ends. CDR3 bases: TGTGCCTGGAGTGGAAATGTCCCGTCCCGTGGCGAGACCCAGTACTTC. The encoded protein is CAWSGNVPSRGETQYF.

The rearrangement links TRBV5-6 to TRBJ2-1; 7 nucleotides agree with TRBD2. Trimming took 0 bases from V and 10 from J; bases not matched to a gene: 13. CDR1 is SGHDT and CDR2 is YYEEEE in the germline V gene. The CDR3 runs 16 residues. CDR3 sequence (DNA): TGTGCCAGCAGCTTGGAAAACGGGGGGTATATCAAGGAGCAGTTCTTC. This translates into CASSLENGGYIKEQFF.

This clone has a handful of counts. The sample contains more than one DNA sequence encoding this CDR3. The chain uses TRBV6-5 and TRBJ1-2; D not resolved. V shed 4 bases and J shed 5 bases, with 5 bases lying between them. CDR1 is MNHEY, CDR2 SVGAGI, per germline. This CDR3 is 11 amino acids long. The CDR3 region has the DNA TGTGCCAGCAGTTCAGGATATGGCTACACCTTC. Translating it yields CASSSGYGYTF.

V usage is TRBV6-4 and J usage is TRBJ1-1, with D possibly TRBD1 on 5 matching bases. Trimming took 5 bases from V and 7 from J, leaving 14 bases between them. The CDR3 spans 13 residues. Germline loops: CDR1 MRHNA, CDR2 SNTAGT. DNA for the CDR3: TGTGCCAGCAGTCGCGGGGGGGAGGGTGAAGCTTTCTTT. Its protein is CASSRGGEGEAFF.

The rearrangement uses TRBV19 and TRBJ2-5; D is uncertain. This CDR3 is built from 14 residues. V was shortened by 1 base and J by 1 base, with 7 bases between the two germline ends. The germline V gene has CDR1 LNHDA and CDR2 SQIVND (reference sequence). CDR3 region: CASSIGYGQETQYF. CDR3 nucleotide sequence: TGTGCCAGTAGTATAGGTTACGGCCAAGAGACCCAGTACTTC.

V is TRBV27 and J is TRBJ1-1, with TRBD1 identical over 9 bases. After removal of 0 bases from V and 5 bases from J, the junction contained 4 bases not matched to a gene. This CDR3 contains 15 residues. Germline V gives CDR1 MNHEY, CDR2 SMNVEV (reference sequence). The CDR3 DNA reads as TGTGCCAGCAGTTTATCGGGGACAGGGCAAACTGAAGCTTTCTTT. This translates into CASSLSGTGQTEAFF.

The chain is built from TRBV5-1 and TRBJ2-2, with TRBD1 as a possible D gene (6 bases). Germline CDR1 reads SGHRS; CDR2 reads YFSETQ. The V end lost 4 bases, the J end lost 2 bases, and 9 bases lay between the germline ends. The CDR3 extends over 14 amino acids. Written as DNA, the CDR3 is TGCGCCAGCAGCCCTGGGGGCAACACCGGGGAGCTGTTTTTT. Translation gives CASSPGGNTGELFF.

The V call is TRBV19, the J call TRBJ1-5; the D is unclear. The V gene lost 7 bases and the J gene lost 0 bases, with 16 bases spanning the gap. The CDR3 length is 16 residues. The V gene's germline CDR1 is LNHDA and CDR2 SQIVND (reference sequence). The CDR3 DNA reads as TGTGCCAGTACCAACCCCCAAACTTATAGCAATCAGCCCCAGCATTTT. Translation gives CASTNPQTYSNQPQHF. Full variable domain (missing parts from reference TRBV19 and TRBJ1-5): DGGITQSPKYLFRKEGQNVTLSCEQNLNHDAMYWYRQDPGQGLRLIYYSQIVNDFQKGDIAEGYSVSREKKESFPLTVTSAQKNPTAFYLCASTNPQTYSNQPQHFGDGTRLSIL.

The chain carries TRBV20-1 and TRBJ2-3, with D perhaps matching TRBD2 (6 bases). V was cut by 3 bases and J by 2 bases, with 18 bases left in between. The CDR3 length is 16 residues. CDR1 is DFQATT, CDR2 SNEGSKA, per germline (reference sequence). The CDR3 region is CSASFSGVEYTDTQYF. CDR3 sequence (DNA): TGCAGTGCTAGTTTTAGCGGAGTAGAGTACACAGATACGCAGTATTTT.

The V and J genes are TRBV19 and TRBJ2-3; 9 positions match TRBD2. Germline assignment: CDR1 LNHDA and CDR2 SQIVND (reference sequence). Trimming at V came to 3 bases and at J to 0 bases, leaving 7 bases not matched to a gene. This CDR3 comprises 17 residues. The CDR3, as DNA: TGTGCCAGTAGTATGTGGGCTAGCGGGGCTAGCACAGATACGCAGTATTTT. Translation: CASSMWASGASTDTQYF.

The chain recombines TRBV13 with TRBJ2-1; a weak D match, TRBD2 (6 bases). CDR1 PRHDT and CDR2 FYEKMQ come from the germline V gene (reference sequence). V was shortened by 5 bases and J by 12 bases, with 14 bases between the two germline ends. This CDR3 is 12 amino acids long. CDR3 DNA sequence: TGTGCCAGCAGCCAAGACCGGGACTGGCAGTTCTTC. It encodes CASSQDRDWQFF.

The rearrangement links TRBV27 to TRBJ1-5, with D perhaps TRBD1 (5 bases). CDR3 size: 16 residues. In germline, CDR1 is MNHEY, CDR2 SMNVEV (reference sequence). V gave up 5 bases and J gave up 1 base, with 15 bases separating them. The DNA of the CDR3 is TGTGCCAGCAGTAGATTCGGGCAGGGAAGCAATCAGCCCCAGCATTTT. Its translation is CASSRFGQGSNQPQHF.

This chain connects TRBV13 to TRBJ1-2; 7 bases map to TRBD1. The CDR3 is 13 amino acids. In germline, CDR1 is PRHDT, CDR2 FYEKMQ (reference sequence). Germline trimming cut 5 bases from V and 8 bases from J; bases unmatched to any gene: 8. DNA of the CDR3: TGTGCCAGCAGCCCAGGGGGAGAGGGGGGCTACACCTTC. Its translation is CASSPGGEGGYTF.

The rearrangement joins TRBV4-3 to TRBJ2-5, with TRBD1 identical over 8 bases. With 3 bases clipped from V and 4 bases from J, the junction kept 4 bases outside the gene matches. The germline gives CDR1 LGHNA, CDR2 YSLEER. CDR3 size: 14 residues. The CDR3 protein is CASSQDRALETQYF. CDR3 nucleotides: TGCGCCAGCAGCCAGGACAGGGCCTTAGAGACCCAGTACTTC.

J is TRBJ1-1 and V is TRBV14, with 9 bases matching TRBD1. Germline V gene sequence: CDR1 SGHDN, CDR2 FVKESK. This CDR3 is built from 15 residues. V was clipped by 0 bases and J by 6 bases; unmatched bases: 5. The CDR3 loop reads CASSQEGTGSSEAFF. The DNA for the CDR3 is TGTGCCAGCAGCCAAGAGGGGACAGGGTCTTCTGAAGCTTTCTTT. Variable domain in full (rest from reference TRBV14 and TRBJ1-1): EAGVTQFPSHSVIEKGQTVTLRCDPISGHDNLYWYRRVMGKEIKFLLHFVKESKQDESGMPNNRFLAERTGGTYSTLKVQPAELEDSGVYFCASSQEGTGSSEAFFGQGTRLTVV.

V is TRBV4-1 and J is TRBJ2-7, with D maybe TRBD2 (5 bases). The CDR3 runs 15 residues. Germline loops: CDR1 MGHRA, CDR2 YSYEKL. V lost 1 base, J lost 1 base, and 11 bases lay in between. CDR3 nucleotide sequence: TGCGCCAGCAGCCAAGTTTTGGGGAGTTCCTACGAGCAGTACTTC. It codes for CASSQVLGSSYEQYF.

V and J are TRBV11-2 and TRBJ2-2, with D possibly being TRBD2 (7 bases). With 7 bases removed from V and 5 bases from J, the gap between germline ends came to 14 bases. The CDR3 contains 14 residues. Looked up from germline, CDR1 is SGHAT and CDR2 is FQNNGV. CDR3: CASNRRGGTGELFF. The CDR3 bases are TGTGCCAGCAACCGAAGGGGGGGGACCGGGGAGCTGTTTTTT.

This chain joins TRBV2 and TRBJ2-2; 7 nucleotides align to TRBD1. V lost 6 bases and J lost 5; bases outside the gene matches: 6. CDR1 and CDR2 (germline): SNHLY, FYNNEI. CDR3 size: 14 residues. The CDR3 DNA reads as TGTGCCAGCAGATCTACAGGGGTAACCGGGGAGCTGTTTTTT. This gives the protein CASRSTGVTGELFF.

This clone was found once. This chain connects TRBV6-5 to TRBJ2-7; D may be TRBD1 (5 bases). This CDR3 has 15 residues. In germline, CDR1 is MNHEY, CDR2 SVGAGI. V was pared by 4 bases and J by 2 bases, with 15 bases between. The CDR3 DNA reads TGTGCCAGCAGTTGGGGCAGGAAGGGGACCTACGAGCAGTACTTC. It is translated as CASSWGRKGTYEQYF.

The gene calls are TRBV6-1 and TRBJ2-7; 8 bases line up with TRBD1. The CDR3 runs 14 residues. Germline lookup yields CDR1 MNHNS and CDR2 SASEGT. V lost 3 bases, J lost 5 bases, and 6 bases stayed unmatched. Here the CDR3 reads CASSDRGRRDEQYF. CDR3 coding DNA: TGTGCCAGCAGTGACAGGGGGCGCAGAGACGAGCAGTACTTC.

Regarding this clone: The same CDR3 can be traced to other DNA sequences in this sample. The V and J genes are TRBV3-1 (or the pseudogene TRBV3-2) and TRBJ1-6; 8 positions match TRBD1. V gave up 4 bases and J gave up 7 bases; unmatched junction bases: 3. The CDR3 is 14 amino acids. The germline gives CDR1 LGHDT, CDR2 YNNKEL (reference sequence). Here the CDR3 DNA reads TGTGCCAGCAGCCGGACAGGGAAAAATTCACCCCTCCACTTT. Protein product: CASSRTGKNSPLHF.

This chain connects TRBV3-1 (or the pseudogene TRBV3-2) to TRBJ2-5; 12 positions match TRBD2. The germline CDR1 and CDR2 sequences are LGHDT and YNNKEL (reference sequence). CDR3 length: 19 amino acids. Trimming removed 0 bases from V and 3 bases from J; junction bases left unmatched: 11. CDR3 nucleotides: TGTGCCAGCAGCCAAGATCTGGCTAGCGGGGGGGCGGCGGAAGAGACCCAGTACTTC. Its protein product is CASSQDLASGGAAEETQYF.

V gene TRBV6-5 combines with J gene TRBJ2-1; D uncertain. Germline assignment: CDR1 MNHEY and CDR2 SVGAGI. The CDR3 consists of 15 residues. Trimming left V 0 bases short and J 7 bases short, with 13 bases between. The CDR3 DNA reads TGTGCCAGCAGTTACTCGGCCGTCGTTGGTAATGAGCAGTTCTTC. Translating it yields CASSYSAVVGNEQFF.

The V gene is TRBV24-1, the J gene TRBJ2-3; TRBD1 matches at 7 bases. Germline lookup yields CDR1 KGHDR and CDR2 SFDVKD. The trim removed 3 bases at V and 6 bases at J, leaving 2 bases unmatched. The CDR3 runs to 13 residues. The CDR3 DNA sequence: TGTGCCACCAGTGATGACAGGGCGGATACGCAGTATTTT. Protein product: CATSDDRADTQYF.

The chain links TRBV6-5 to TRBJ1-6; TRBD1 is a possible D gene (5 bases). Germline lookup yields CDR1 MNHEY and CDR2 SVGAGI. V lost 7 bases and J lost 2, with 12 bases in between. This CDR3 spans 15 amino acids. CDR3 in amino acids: CASIGRVAYNSPLHF. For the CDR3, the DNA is TGTGCCAGCATAGGCAGGGTCGCCTATAATTCACCCCTCCACTTT.

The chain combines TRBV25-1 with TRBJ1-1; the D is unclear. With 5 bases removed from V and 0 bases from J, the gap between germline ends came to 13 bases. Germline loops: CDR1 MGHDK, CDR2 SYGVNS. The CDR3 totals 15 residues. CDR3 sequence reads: CASSPPGVMNTEAFF. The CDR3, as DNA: TGTGCCAGCAGTCCCCCGGGAGTCATGAACACTGAAGCTTTCTTT.